The 3 T cell receptor beta chains given below trace back to one sample, sequenced in a study of blood T cell repertoires in COVID-19. The table came from immunoSEQ multiplex PCR; TCRdb's copy has only in-frame clones and leaves some out. The sample consists of around 150,000 clones, more than 80% of them appearing once. The sample consisted of peripheral blood. These TCRs come from a woman older than 75 in a cohort sampled during active or convalescent COVID-19.

Many counts were recorded for this clone. The chain has TRBV7-8 and TRBJ1-2; possibly TRBD1 for D (6 bases). The CDR3 consists of 17 residues. Germline loops: CDR1 SGHVS, CDR2 FQNEAQ. With 9 bases removed from V and 4 bases from J, the gap between germline ends came to 27 bases. The CDR3 here is CASTYRRGFQPSYGYTF. DNA of the CDR3: TGTGCCAGTACCTACCGCAGGGGTTTTCAACCAAGCTATGGCTACACCTTC. The whole variable domain, remainder taken from reference TRBV7-8 and TRBJ1-2, is GAGVSQSPRYKVAKRGQDVALRCDPISGHVSLFWYQQALGQGPEFLTYFQNEAQLDKSGLPSDRFFAERPEGSVSTLKIQRTQQEDSAVYLCASTYRRGFQPSYGYTFGSGTRLTVV.

This chain connects TRBV3-1 (or the pseudogene TRBV3-2) to TRBJ2-3; 10 bases agree with TRBD1. This CDR3 has 15 amino acids. The germline CDR1 and CDR2 sequences are LGHDT and YNNKEL (reference sequence). The trim removed 5 bases at V and 5 bases at J, leaving 7 bases unmatched. CDR3 DNA: TGTGCCAGCAGCGACGGACAGGGGGGAGGAGATACGCAGTATTTT. Its protein is CASSDGQGGGDTQYF.

The rearrangement uses TRBV3-1 (or the pseudogene TRBV3-2) and TRBJ2-5, with D possibly matching TRBD1 (6 bases). CDR3 length equals 18 residues. The germline gives CDR1 LGHDT, CDR2 YNNKEL (reference sequence). The V end lost 4 bases, the J end lost 4 bases, and 25 bases lay between the germline ends. For the CDR3, the DNA is TGTGCCAGCAGCCTATACCGGGACACCTCATTAGCCGGAGAGACCCAGTACTTC. It codes for CASSLYRDTSLAGETQYF.